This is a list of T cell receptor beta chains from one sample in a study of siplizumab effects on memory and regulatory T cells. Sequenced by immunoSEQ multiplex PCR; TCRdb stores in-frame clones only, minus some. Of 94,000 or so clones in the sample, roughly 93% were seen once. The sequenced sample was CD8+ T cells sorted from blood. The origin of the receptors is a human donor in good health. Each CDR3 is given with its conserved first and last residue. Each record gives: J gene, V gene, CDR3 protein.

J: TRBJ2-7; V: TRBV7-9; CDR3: CASSLSLSGEQYF
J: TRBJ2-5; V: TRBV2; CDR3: CASSPSGVAETQYF
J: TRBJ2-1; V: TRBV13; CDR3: CASSFYSSGVYNEQFF
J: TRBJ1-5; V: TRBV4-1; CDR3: CASSQGVGGQPQHF
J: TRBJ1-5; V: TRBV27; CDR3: CASAGYSNQPQHF
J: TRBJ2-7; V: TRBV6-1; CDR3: CASSELGQGDTYEQYF
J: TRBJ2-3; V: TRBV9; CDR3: CASSPGLAGGRGDTQYF
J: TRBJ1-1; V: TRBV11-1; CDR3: CASSLTAALNTEAFF
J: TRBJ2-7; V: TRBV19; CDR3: CASSGGLAREQYF
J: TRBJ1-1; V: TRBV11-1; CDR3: CASSLFRGYMNTEAFF
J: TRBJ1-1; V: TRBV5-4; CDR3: CASSLRQGNTEAFF
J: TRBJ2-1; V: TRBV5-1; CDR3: CASSRERYNEQFF
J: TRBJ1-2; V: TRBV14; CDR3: CASSQVGDYGYTF
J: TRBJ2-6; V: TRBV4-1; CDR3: CASSQASSSGGSLSGANVLTF
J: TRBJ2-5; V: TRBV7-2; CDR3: CASSSDSDSDFIQETQYF
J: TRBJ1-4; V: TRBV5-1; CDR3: CASSLEGGREKLFF
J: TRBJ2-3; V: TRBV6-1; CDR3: CASWWAGDSTDTQYF
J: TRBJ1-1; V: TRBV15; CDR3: CATSRPRGQTEAFF
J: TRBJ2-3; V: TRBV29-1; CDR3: CSVEDVAELSDTQYF
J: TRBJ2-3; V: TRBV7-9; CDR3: CASSPGQGVSTDTQYF
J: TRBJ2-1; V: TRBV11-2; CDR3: CASSVVAYEQFF
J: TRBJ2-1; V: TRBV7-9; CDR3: CASSLAWRATYNEQFF
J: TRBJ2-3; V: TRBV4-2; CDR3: CASSPSPGQGTTDTQYF
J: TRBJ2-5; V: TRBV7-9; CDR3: CASSPPIPTGSGETQYF
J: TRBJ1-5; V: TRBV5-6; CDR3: CASSSGGRLNQPQHF
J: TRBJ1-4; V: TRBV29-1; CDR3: CSVQALNEKLFF
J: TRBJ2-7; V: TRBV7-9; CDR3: CASSFPGTGRTYEQYF
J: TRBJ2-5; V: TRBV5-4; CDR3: CASSSSRDRAQETQYF
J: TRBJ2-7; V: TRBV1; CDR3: CTSSQSFVLGETEQYF
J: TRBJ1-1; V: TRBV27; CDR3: CASSTQGTEAFF
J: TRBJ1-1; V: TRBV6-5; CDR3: CASSTPVGQPQAFF
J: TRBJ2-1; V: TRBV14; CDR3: CASSPPWRVLYHEQFF
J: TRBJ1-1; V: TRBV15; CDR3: CATSRMPRQEGRNTEAFF
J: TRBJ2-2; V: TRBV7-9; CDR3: CASSLVGHDTGELFF
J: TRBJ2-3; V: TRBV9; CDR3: CASSVVGADTQYF
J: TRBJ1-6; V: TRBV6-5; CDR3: CASSRTVNSPLHF